Sequencing of this T cell receptor (beta chain) was carried out in a study of OX40 agonist ivuxolimab in advanced cancers. Study-level findings and limits: In the 0.1-3.0 mg/kg groups, partial responders showed among the lowest expansion. On average, a greater number of expanded clones characterised CD8+ T cells relative to CD4+. At 0.1 to 3.0 mg/kg, CD4+ and CD8+ blood T cells expanded clonally by week 6.

Data came from immunoSEQ multiplex PCR; TCRdb stores just in-frame clones and leaves some out. The sample holds over 60,000 clones, around 83% seen once. This CDR3 has 12 residues. Per the germline V gene, CDR1 is MDHEN and CDR2 is SYDVKM. V was cut by 5 bases and J by 5 bases, with 9 bases left in between. About this clone: Its specificity is not known.

This sequence was found in an adult with an advanced solid tumor such as melanoma, head and neck, liver or kidney cancer. The chain employs TRBV28 and TRBJ1-2; D gene ambiguous. The sample consisted of CD4+ or CD8+ T cells sorted from blood, taken in a trial of the OX40 agonist ivuxolimab. The CDR3 sequence: CASSKTLYGYTF. The CDR3 nucleotides read TGTGCCAGCAGTAAAACTCTTTATGGCTACACCTTC.